The rows below give T cell receptor beta chains drawn from one sample of a study of T cells in narcolepsy. The data were produced by immunoSEQ multiplex PCR, yet TCRdb's version contains in-frame clones alone and is incomplete. This sample has more than 20,000 clones, with around 85% found just once. The material sequenced was memory (CD45RA-) CD4+ T cells from blood. These receptors were collected from a human donor in good health. The CDR3 runs from the conserved cysteine through the conserved F or W. The order of the fields is CDR3 protein, CDR3 DNA, clone size, D gene, V gene, J gene. The D gene is left open where the match is weak. Some rows have no size entry. The others give once, few or many, or a class for an expanded clone.

CDR3 protein: CSGRGTDRGSTDTQYF
CDR3 DNA: TGCAGCGGGAGGGGCACTGACAGAGGGAGCACAGATACGCAGTATTTT
clone size: .
D gene: .
V gene: TRBV29-1
J gene: TRBJ2-3

CDR3 protein: CSVGVDGYTF
CDR3 DNA: TGCAGTGTGGGGGTTGATGGCTACACCTTC
clone size: .
D gene: .
V gene: TRBV20-1
J gene: TRBJ1-2

CDR3 protein: CATSRGRGRQDNEQFF
CDR3 DNA: TGTGCCACCAGCAGAGGGCGGGGGAGACAGGACAATGAGCAGTTCTTC
clone size: .
D gene: .
V gene: TRBV15
J gene: TRBJ2-1

CDR3 protein: CASSFGGRSSYNEQFF
CDR3 DNA: TGTGCCAGCAGTTTTGGGGGAAGGAGCTCCTACAATGAGCAGTTCTTC
clone size: .
D gene: .
V gene: TRBV6-5
J gene: TRBJ2-1

CDR3 protein: CSVEAPLLAGGHNEQFF
CDR3 DNA: TGCAGCGTTGAAGCTCCCTTACTAGCGGGAGGGCACAATGAGCAGTTCTTC
clone size: .
D gene: TRBD2
V gene: TRBV29-1
J gene: TRBJ2-1

CDR3 protein: CASSPARSSYEQYF
CDR3 DNA: TGTGCCAGCTCACCAGCTAGGAGCTCCTACGAGCAGTACTTC
clone size: .
D gene: .
V gene: TRBV18
J gene: TRBJ2-7

CDR3 protein: CASSPDRGPNEKLFF
CDR3 DNA: TGTGCCAGCAGTCCGGACAGGGGTCCTAATGAAAAACTGTTTTTT
clone size: .
D gene: TRBD1
V gene: TRBV6-1
J gene: TRBJ1-4

CDR3 protein: CASRLAGTYEQYF
CDR3 DNA: TGTGCCAGTAGACTAGCGGGGACCTACGAGCAGTACTTC
clone size: .
D gene: TRBD2
V gene: TRBV19
J gene: TRBJ2-7

CDR3 protein: CASSPKRRLNTEAFF
CDR3 DNA: TGTGCCAGCAGCCCCAAACGAAGGTTGAACACTGAAGCTTTCTTT
clone size: .
D gene: .
V gene: TRBV7-9
J gene: TRBJ1-1

CDR3 protein: CASSQEPSAKAYEQYF
CDR3 DNA: TGCGCCAGCAGCCAAGAACCTAGCGCCAAAGCCTACGAGCAGTACTTC
clone size: .
D gene: .
V gene: TRBV4-1
J gene: TRBJ2-7

CDR3 protein: CASSQAMGSDAGELFF
CDR3 DNA: TGTGCCAGCAGCCAAGCAATGGGTAGCGACGCCGGGGAGCTGTTTTTT
clone size: .
D gene: .
V gene: TRBV14
J gene: TRBJ2-2

CDR3 protein: CASSPTSHRGWGTNEKLFF
CDR3 DNA: TGTGCCAGCAGCCCCACTTCCCACAGGGGCTGGGGGACTAATGAAAAACTGTTTTTT
clone size: .
D gene: TRBD1
V gene: TRBV14
J gene: TRBJ1-4

CDR3 protein: CASSIKPSAGDNEQFF
CDR3 DNA: TGTGCCAGTAGTATAAAACCCTCTGCAGGGGACAATGAGCAGTTCTTC
clone size: .
D gene: .
V gene: TRBV19
J gene: TRBJ2-1

CDR3 protein: CASSIQGAGDTQYF
CDR3 DNA: TGTGCCAGCAGTATACAGGGGGCGGGGGATACGCAGTATTTT
clone size: .
D gene: TRBD1
V gene: TRBV2
J gene: TRBJ2-3

CDR3 protein: CASTKVNQETQYF
CDR3 DNA: TGTGCCAGCACCAAAGTAAACCAAGAGACCCAGTACTTC
clone size: .
D gene: .
V gene: TRBV2
J gene: TRBJ2-5

CDR3 protein: CASTYLRQGAIDTGELFF
CDR3 DNA: TGTGCCAGCACCTACCTCAGACAGGGGGCGATAGACACCGGGGAGCTGTTTTTT
clone size: .
D gene: TRBD1
V gene: TRBV25-1
J gene: TRBJ2-2

CDR3 protein: CASSQELGLPTYEQYF
CDR3 DNA: TGTGCCAGCAGCCAAGAATTGGGACTACCTACCTACGAGCAGTACTTC
clone size: .
D gene: TRBD2
V gene: TRBV14
J gene: TRBJ2-7

CDR3 protein: CASSRTGTGLYEQYF
CDR3 DNA: TGTGCCAGTAGCCGGACCGGGACAGGGCTCTACGAGCAGTACTTC
clone size: few
D gene: TRBD1
V gene: TRBV19
J gene: TRBJ2-7

CDR3 protein: CASSQDESQGKWVAFF
CDR3 DNA: TGTGCCAGCAGCCAAGATGAAAGCCAGGGGAAGTGGGTAGCTTTCTTT
clone size: .
D gene: .
V gene: TRBV4-2
J gene: TRBJ1-1

CDR3 protein: CASSGSRGGDYGYTF
CDR3 DNA: TGTGCCAGCAGTGGGAGTAGGGGAGGCGACTATGGCTACACCTTC
clone size: once
D gene: .
V gene: TRBV2
J gene: TRBJ1-2

CDR3 protein: CASSYRGQGGTEAFF
CDR3 DNA: TGTGCCAGCAGTTACCGCGGACAGGGGGGCACTGAAGCTTTCTTT
clone size: few
D gene: TRBD1
V gene: TRBV6-5
J gene: TRBJ1-1

CDR3 protein: CASSFGGTGANVLTF
CDR3 DNA: TGCGCCAGCAGCTTTGGGGGGACTGGGGCCAACGTCCTGACTTTC
clone size: .
D gene: .
V gene: TRBV5-1
J gene: TRBJ2-6

CDR3 protein: CASIGPGNEQFF
CDR3 DNA: TGTGCCAGCATCGGGCCTGGGAATGAGCAGTTCTTC
clone size: few
D gene: .
V gene: TRBV28
J gene: TRBJ2-1

CDR3 protein: CASSLPSGSLGQETQYF
CDR3 DNA: TGTGCCAGCTCACTACCTAGCGGGAGTTTGGGTCAAGAGACCCAGTACTTC
clone size: .
D gene: TRBD2
V gene: TRBV18
J gene: TRBJ2-5

CDR3 protein: CASSYRTGRGEAFF
CDR3 DNA: TGTGCCAGCAGTTACCGGACAGGGAGGGGTGAAGCTTTCTTT
clone size: .
D gene: TRBD1
V gene: TRBV6-6
J gene: TRBJ1-1

CDR3 protein: CASSQDGGHTDTQYF
CDR3 DNA: TGCGCCAGCAGCCAAGATGGGGGGCACACAGATACGCAGTATTTT
clone size: .
D gene: .
V gene: TRBV4-3
J gene: TRBJ2-3

CDR3 protein: CASSHSLAGTYEQYF
CDR3 DNA: TGTGCCAGCAGCCACTCCCTAGCGGGCACCTACGAGCAGTACTTC
clone size: .
D gene: TRBD2
V gene: TRBV6-1
J gene: TRBJ2-7

CDR3 protein: CASSFKGHRFSSSGELFF
CDR3 DNA: TGTGCCAGCAGTTTCAAAGGACACCGATTTTCTAGTTCCGGGGAGCTGTTTTTT
clone size: .
D gene: .
V gene: TRBV27
J gene: TRBJ2-2

CDR3 protein: CASSTGQGIGNEQFF
CDR3 DNA: TGTGCCAGCAGCACGGGACAGGGGATCGGCAATGAGCAGTTCTTC
clone size: .
D gene: TRBD1
V gene: TRBV7-9
J gene: TRBJ2-1

CDR3 protein: CASSQIGGGGEKLFF
CDR3 DNA: TGTGCCAGCAGCCAGATCGGAGGGGGAGGTGAAAAACTGTTTTTT
clone size: .
D gene: .
V gene: TRBV14
J gene: TRBJ1-4

CDR3 protein: CASSLFGTGVDNEQFF
CDR3 DNA: TGTGCCAGCAGCTTGTTTGGCACAGGGGTGGACAATGAGCAGTTCTTC
clone size: .
D gene: TRBD1
V gene: TRBV5-6
J gene: TRBJ2-1

CDR3 protein: CASSQDKGRRTNYGYTF
CDR3 DNA: TGTGCCAGCAGCCAAGATAAGGGGCGGAGAACTAACTATGGCTACACCTTC
clone size: .
D gene: .
V gene: TRBV14
J gene: TRBJ1-2

CDR3 protein: CASSEFGSGEQYF
CDR3 DNA: TGCGCCAGCAGTGAGTTCGGGAGTGGCGAGCAGTACTTC
clone size: .
D gene: .
V gene: TRBV10-1
J gene: TRBJ2-7

CDR3 protein: CASSAGQSGYEQYF
CDR3 DNA: TGTGCCAGCAGCGCGGGACAGTCGGGATACGAGCAGTACTTC
clone size: once
D gene: TRBD1
V gene: TRBV9
J gene: TRBJ2-7